This paragraph covers one TCR beta chain sequence. Its antigen is unknown. This sample stems from a study of T cell responses to AZD1222 COVID-19 vaccine. Study-level points and caveats: CD4 TCRs associated with vaccination spanned spike, dominating at 160-218 and 743-854. Repertoires were obtained only post-peak T cell response.

There are 15 residues in the CDR3. CDR1 is PRHDT and CDR2 is FYEKMQ in the germline V gene (reference sequence). Between the trimmed V and J ends, which lost 0 bases and 2 bases, there was a span of 8 bases. Assay used: immunoSEQ multiplex PCR; TCRdb lists only in-frame clones, some missing. This table has about 140,000 clones, roughly nine tenths appearing once. This sequence joins TRBV13 and TRBJ2-1; unclear D gene. The material sequenced was peripheral blood, taken on day 0 of AZD1222 vaccination. The clonotype originates from an adult in good health. CDR3: CASSLGGGTYNEQFF. The CDR3 DNA reads as TGTGCCAGCAGCTTAGGTGGCGGTACCTACAATGAGCAGTTCTTC.